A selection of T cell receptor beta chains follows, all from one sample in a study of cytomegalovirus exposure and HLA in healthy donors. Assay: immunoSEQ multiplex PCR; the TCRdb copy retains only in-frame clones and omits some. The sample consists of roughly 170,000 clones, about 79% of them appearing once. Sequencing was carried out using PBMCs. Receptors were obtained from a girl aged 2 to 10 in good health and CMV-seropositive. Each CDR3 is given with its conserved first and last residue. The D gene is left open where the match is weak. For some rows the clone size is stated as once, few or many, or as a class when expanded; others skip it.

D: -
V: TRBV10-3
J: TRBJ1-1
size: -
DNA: TGTGCCATCAGGGACACCGGCGGCACTGAAGCTTTCTTT
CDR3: CAIRDTGGTEAFF

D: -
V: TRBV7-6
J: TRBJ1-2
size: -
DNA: TGTGCCAGCAGCTTATTGGCAACCGGGGGCTATGGCTACACCTTC
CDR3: CASSLLATGGYGYTF

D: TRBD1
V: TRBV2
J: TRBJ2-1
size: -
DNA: TGTGCCAGCAGTGAAGGCCCGGGACAGGGCTCGAGTGAGCAGTTCTTC
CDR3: CASSEGPGQGSSEQFF

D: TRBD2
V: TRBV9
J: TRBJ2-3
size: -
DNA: TGTGCCAGCAGCATAACTAGCGGGTCGGCCACTAGCACAGATACGCAGTATTTT
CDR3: CASSITSGSATSTDTQYF

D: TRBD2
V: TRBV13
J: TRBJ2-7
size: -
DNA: TGTGCCAGCAGCTCCCTAGCGGGAGTCCGGTTCTTC
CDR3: CASSSLAGVRFF

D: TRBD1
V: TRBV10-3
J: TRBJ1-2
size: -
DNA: TGTGCCGTGTACGGGACAGCGTTAGATGATAACTATGGCTACACCTTC
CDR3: CAVYGTALDDNYGYTF

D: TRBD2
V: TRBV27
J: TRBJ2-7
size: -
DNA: TGTGCCAGCAGGCCTAGCGGAGCAGCTGACGAGCAGTACTTC
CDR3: CASRPSGAADEQYF

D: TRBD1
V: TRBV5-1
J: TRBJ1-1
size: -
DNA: TGCGCCAGCAGCTTGGCCGACAGGGACCCGAACACTGAAGCTTTCTTT
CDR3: CASSLADRDPNTEAFF

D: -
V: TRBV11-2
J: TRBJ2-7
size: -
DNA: TGTGCCAGCGCATACAGGGAAGGGACCTACGAGCAGTACTTC
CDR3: CASAYREGTYEQYF

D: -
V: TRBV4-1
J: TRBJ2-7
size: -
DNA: TGCGCCAGCGGATCCCAGGCGCGCGAGCAGTACTTC
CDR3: CASGSQAREQYF

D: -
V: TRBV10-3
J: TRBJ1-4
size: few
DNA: TGTGCCATCAGTGAGCGCGACAGACCCCAACAGGGAAAACTGTTTTTT
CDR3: CAISERDRPQQGKLFF

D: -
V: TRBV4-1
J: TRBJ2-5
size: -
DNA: TGCGCCAGCAGCCAACTCCCTAGGGGGCAAGAGACCCAGTACTTC
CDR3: CASSQLPRGQETQYF

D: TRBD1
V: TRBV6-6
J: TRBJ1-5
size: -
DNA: TGTGCCAGCAGATACAGGGGGGGACGATGGCAGCCCCAGCATTTT
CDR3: CASRYRGGRWQPQHF

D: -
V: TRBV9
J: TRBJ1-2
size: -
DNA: TGTGCCAGCAGCCAGACAAGGACTAACTATGGCTACACCTTC
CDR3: CASSQTRTNYGYTF

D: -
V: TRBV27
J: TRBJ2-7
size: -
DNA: TGTGCCAGCAGTTTCTATCCCGGGACAAAATACTACGAGCAGTACTTC
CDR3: CASSFYPGTKYYEQYF

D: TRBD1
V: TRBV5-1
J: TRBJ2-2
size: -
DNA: TGCGCCAGCAGTCAAGACAGGGGCGTCGGGGAGCTGTTTTTT
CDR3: CASSQDRGVGELFF